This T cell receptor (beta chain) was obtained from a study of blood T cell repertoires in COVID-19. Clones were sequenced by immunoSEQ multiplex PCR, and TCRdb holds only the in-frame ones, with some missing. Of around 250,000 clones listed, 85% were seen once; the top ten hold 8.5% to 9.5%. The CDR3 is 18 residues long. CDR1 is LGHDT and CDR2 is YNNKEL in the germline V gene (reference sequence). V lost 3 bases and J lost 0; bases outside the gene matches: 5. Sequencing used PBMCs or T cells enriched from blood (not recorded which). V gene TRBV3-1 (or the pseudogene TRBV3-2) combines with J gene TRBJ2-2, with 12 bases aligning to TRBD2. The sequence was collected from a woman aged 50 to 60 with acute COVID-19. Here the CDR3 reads CASSQQLAGGTNTGELFF. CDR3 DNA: TGTGCCAGCAGCCAGCAACTAGCGGGGGGAACGAACACCGGGGAGCTGTTTTTT.